This T cell receptor beta chain is drawn from a study of CD8 T cells in ankylosing spondylitis. A few counts support this clonotype. TCRdb reprocessed the 5' RACE reads via MiXCR and lists one record per CDR3 protein. The data show some 92,000 distinct CDR3 sequences, around 27% seen once. This CDR3 region has 11 residues. Germline CDR1 MNHEY, CDR2 SVGAGI. Trimming removed 3 bases from V and 6 bases from J, with 5 bases in between. This chain connects TRBV6-5 to TRBJ1-1, with D unclear. The origin of this receptor is a male donor with ankylosing spondylitis or in good health (not recorded which). Material for sequencing was blood, either unsorted or a sorted T cell fraction (not recorded which). This chain's CDR3 is CASSYSSEAFF. The CDR3 DNA reads as TGTGCCAGCAGTTATTCCTCTGAAGCTTTCTTT.